A single sample is the source of the 2 T cell receptor beta chains below, sequenced in a study of OX40 agonist ivuxolimab in advanced cancers. Clones were read by immunoSEQ multiplex PCR, and TCRdb kept only the in-frame ones, dropping some. The profile covers 85,000 to 90,000 clones, with about 85% appearing a single time and around 0.2% taken by the ten largest. Source: CD4+ or CD8+ T cells sorted from blood, taken in a trial of the OX40 agonist ivuxolimab. These receptors all come from an adult with an advanced solid tumor such as melanoma, head and neck, liver or kidney cancer.

The chain uses TRBV6-1 and TRBJ2-3; 9 bases fit TRBD1. The CDR3 loop spans 14 amino acids. Trimming removed 9 bases from V and 5 bases from J; junction bases left unmatched: 9. Per germline, CDR1 MNHNS and CDR2 SASEGT. The CDR3 loop is CASRRQGVEDTQYF. In nucleotides, the CDR3 is TGTGCCAGTAGACGACAGGGGGTAGAAGATACGCAGTATTTT.

The chain couples TRBV2 to TRBJ1-1; D is uncertain. CDR3 length equals 14 residues. Germline lookup yields CDR1 SNHLY and CDR2 FYNNEI. V was clipped by 3 bases and J by 4 bases, with 12 bases between them. The CDR3 is CASSDGRPGTEAFF. The CDR3 DNA reads TGTGCCAGCAGTGATGGGCGGCCGGGCACTGAAGCTTTCTTT.